This T cell receptor (beta chain) was recorded in a study of identical twins (dated by TCRdb to 2016 to 2018). Context from the whole study: TCR alpha and beta repertoires from monozygotic twins, unrelated adults of various ages and cord blood were deep-sequenced to test whether fetal clonotypes persist. To rule out contamination, replicate twin experiments were performed at different times with different library preparation protocols.

Taken from cysteine to phenylalanine, the CDR3 has 14 residues. Only the CDR3 part of the read is kept: 42 bases, read in frame from the first base. Sequences SGHAT (CDR1) and FQDESV (CDR2) are obtained from the germline V gene (reference sequence). Here V drops 5 bases and J drops 7 bases, and the junction holds 6 bases not matched to any gene. The method was 5' RACE. The reads were generated on an Illumina HiSeq 2000. A universal primer binding site was added through template switching, and the final cDNA carried a unique molecular identifier so that TCR cDNA molecules could be counted accurately. Specific primers in the conserved constant-segment region were used to synthesize first-strand cDNA for the TCR alpha and beta chains. To control for contamination, every cDNA library carried two barcodes: a SMART-Mk sample barcode plus Illumina barcodes. TruSeq adapter sequences along with Illumina sample barcodes were introduced in two successive PCR steps. The Illumina HiSeq platform was used with custom primers to sequence TCR alpha and beta cDNA libraries. The paper's data handling went like this. Raw reads were processed with MiGEC to extract unique molecular identifiers, and MiXCR was used to determine CDR3 positions. Recombination models were inferred per individual with the repgenHMM and IGoR tools using an EM algorithm. Shared clonotypes were analyzed with the tcR package in R, and sharing was normalized by the product of cloneset sizes. To study raw recombination free of thymic and clonal selection effects, out-of-frame nonproductive sequences were analyzed. TCRdb ran its own pipeline on the public reads, namely fastp trimming at Q25 and MiXCR clone calling, and kept in-frame beta chains. Each CDR3 protein gets just one entry, which takes the most common genes and DNA from the rows behind it. V and J calls and clone size were set by TCRdb, not the authors. Present in this sample are fewer than 350,000 distinct CDR3 sequences, under 9.5% of which were seen just once. Roughly 2.1% of the sample is held by the ten biggest clonotypes.

Every donor was a healthy Caucasian. Three pairs of female monozygotic twins, all aged about 18 to 30 years, made up the twin cohort. Miltenyi CD45RO+ enrichment and human naive T-cell isolation kits were used to isolate memory (CD45RO+) and naive T cells from PBMC. What the study reported, not specific to this receptor: Because the same donors could not be followed over many years, the conclusions relied on cross-sectional statistical analysis. Abundant cord blood beta clonotypes carried fewer insertions; young adult naive repertoires showed a weaker similar trend, while memory repertoires showed none. In beta out-of-frame sequences, excess twin sharing was weaker, because having fewer shared sequences lowered the signal-to-noise ratio. Recombination models systematically underestimated out-of-frame TCR alpha sharing in monozygotic twins but agreed with sharing between unrelated individuals. Compared with coincidental sharing between unrelated individuals, out-of-frame TCR alpha sequences shared between twins showed an excess of sequences with low generation probability. Zero-insertion analyses could be partly confounded by invariant T cells such as MAIT and iNKT, though diverse VJ usage argued against such confounding for most clonotypes.

About this clonotype itself: This clone's antigen is unknown. No much larger clone is present one base from it, and per-base qualities are unavailable.

This sample was also put to use in a study of yellow fever vaccine responses in identical twins. From the second report: According to the authors, the vaccine-induced T cell response in identical twins seemed to be partly convergent and partly specific to each individual. In the study, vaccine-responding T cell clones were precisely tracked in identical twins.

Sequenced sample: memory (CD45RO+) T cells sorted from blood. In light of the paper, this sample's cell subset or site label describes: CD45RO+ enriched T cells. The chain joins TRBV11-1 to TRBJ2-4, and TRBD1 matches 9 of the central bases. This TCR was recovered from a woman younger than 30 in good health. The base sequence is TGTGCCAGCAGCGGAGGACAGGGGCTCAACATTCAGTACTTC. Its amino acids are CASSGGQGLNIQYF. When the CDR3 is completed using the reference TRBV11-1 and TRBJ2-4 genes on either side, the full variable domain is EAEVAQSPRYKITEKSQAVAFWCDPISGHATLYWYRQILGQGPELLVQFQDESVVDDSQLPKDRFSAERLKGVDSTLKIQPAELGDSAMYLCASSGGQGLNIQYFGAGTRLSVL.